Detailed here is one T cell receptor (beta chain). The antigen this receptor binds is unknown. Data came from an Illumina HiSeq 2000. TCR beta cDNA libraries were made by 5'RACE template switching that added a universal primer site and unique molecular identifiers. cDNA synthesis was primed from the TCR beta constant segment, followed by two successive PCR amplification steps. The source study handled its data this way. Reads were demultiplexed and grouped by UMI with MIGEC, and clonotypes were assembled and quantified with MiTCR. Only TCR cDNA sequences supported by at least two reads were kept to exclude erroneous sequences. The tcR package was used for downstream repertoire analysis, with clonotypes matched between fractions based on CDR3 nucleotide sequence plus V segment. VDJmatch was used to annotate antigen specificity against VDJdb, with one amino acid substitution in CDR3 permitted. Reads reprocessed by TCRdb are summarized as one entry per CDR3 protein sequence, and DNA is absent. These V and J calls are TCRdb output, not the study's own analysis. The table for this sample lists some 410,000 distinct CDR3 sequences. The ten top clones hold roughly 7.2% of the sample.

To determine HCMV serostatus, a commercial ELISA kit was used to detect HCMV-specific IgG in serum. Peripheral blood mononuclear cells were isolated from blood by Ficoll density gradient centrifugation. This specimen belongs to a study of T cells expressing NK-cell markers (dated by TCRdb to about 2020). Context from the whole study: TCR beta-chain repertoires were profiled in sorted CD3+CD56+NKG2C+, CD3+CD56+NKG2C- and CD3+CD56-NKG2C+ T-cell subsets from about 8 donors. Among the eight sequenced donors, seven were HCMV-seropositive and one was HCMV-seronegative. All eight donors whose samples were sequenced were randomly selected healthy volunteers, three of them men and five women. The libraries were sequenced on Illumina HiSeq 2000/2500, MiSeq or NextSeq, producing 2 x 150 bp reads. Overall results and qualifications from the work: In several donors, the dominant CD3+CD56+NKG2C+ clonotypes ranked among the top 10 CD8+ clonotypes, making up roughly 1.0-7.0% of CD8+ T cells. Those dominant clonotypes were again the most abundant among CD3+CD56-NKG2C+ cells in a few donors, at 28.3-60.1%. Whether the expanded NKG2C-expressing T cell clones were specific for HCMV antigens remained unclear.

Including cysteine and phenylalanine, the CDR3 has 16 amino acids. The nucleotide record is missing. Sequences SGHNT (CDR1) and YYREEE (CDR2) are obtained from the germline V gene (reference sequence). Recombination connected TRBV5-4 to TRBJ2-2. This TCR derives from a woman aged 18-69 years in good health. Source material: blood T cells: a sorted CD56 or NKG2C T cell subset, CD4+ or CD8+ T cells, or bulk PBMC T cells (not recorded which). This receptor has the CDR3 CASSFGQPTYTGELFF.